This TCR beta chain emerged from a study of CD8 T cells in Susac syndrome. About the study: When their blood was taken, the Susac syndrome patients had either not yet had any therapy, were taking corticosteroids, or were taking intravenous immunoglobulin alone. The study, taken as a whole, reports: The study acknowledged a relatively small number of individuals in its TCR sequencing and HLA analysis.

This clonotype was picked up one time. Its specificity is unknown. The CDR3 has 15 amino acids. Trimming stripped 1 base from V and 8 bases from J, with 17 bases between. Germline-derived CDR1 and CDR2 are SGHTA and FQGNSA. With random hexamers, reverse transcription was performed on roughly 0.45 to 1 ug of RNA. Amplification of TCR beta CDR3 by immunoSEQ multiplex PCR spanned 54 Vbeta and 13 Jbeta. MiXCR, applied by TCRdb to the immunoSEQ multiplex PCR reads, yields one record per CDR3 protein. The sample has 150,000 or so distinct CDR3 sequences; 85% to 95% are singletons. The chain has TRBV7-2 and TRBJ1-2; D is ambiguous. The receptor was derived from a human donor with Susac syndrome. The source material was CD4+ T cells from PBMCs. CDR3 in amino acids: CASSLVAGRTGGYTF. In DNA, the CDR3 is TGTGCCAGCAGCTTAGTGGCAGGAAGGACCGGGGGCTACACCTTC.